A selection of T cell receptor beta chains follows, all from one sample in a study of shared clonotypes between healthy human individuals. The method was immunoSEQ multiplex PCR; TCRdb's version includes in-frame clones alone and lacks a portion of them. Counted here are about 2.4 million clones, roughly 93% occurring once; the ten biggest clones make up about 0.34%. The sequencing input was naive CD4+ T cells from PBMCs. Source of these receptors: a man in his late teens or twenties in good health. Some clones in this sample may be carry-over from other donors' samples. CDR3s include the opening cysteine and the closing phenylalanine or tryptophan. Each record gives: D gene, clone size, V gene, J gene, CDR3 protein. The D gene is left open where the match is weak. The size of a clone is reported for some rows only, either as once, few or many, or as a class for expanded clones.

>TRBD2|-|TRBV7-2|TRBJ2-5
CASSQAASGGWTQYF
>-|once|TRBV10-3|TRBJ1-1
CAISFSVNTEAFF
>-|-|TRBV7-2|TRBJ2-1
CASSYMTGYNEQFF
>-|-|TRBV18|TRBJ2-7
CASSPPGSHEQYF
>-|-|TRBV5-4|TRBJ1-2
CASSLDDSRGYTF
>-|-|TRBV15|TRBJ1-3
CATSRVVQAGRNTIYF
>-|-|TRBV9|TRBJ2-1
CASSSQPGGNEQFF
>TRBD1|-|TRBV27|TRBJ2-1
CASRRDRSLQSYNEQFF
>TRBD2|once|TRBV9|TRBJ2-3
CASSVVSGLAGLTDTQYF
>TRBD2|-|TRBV5-1|TRBJ2-3
CASRIAGGTDTQYF
>-|-|TRBV30|TRBJ1-3
CAWSVDSRNTIYF
>-|-|TRBV12-2|TRBJ2-2
CASRLEAGTGQAGELFF
>-|-|TRBV18|TRBJ2-3
CASSPASADTQYF
>-|-|TRBV28|TRBJ1-1
CASSIGWRTEAFF
>-|-|TRBV13|TRBJ1-1
CASSNGNTEAFF
>-|-|TRBV28|TRBJ2-3
CASSPQGSGNTDTQYF
>-|once|TRBV29-1|TRBJ2-7
CSVGPAEPFYEQYF
>-|-|TRBV5-6|TRBJ1-6
CASRRYSRGSSPLHF
>-|-|TRBV4-1|TRBJ2-1
CASSQDANSSYNEQFF
>-|-|TRBV7-8|TRBJ1-2
CASSLGRTTSYGYTF
>TRBD1|-|TRBV15|TRBJ2-7
CATALGGTGGYEQYF
>-|-|TRBV19|TRBJ1-1
CASSRNGLSEAFF
>TRBD1|-|TRBV18|TRBJ1-1
CASCHQGARSTEAFF
>TRBD1|-|TRBV28|TRBJ1-5
CASSGQGARSNQPQHF
>-|-|TRBV2|TRBJ1-5
CASSRGGSRNQPQHF
>-|-|TRBV11-1|TRBJ2-7
CASSLVMGNYEQYF
>TRBD2|-|TRBV28|TRBJ2-1
CASSVAGGGYNEQFF
>TRBD2|-|TRBV4-1|TRBJ2-1
CASSHTGTSGSREQFF
>-|-|TRBV9|TRBJ2-3
CASSGGRSTDTQYF
>TRBD2|-|TRBV18|TRBJ2-1
CASSQSRTSGRNEQFF
>TRBD2|-|TRBV18|TRBJ2-7
CASSPGAGVGEQYF
>-|-|TRBV6-6|TRBJ1-1
CASGFTGYTEAFF
>-|once|TRBV5-1|TRBJ2-6
CASSLVGIGANVLTF
>TRBD1|-|TRBV11-3|TRBJ2-1
CASSLRQGPYNEQFF
>TRBD1|-|TRBV28|TRBJ1-5
CASRRPGQGAWGNQPQHF
>-|-|TRBV9|TRBJ2-3
CASNPFEDGAQYF
>TRBD2|-|TRBV4-2|TRBJ2-5
CASSLTLAGGQETQYF
>TRBD2|-|TRBV2|TRBJ2-3
CASRGTSGSTDTQYF
>-|-|TRBV28|TRBJ1-2
CASSLGMTYYGYTF
>-|-|TRBV19|TRBJ2-7
CASMGSTYEQYF
>TRBD2|-|TRBV7-8|TRBJ2-3
CASSRIAGGSTDTQYF
>-|once|TRBV7-9|TRBJ1-1
CASSLWGLNTEAFF
>-|-|TRBV7-3|TRBJ2-1
CASSRAASPAYNEQFF
>TRBD1|-|TRBV28|TRBJ1-5
CASSSPGGANQPQHF
>TRBD1|-|TRBV4-1|TRBJ1-1
CASSQGTLRGQAGKFAEAFF
>-|-|TRBV18|TRBJ1-2
CASSPAPSDRYGYTF
>TRBD2|-|TRBV7-3|TRBJ2-7
CASSLTSGSSYEQYF
>TRBD2|-|TRBV10-1|TRBJ2-3
CASSGISGTHTDTQYF
>-|-|TRBV7-9|TRBJ1-5
CASSSKGGSNQPQHF
>-|-|TRBV6-5|TRBJ1-3
CASSYSRPRGTIYF
>-|-|TRBV29-1|TRBJ2-4
CSVVGGNIQYF
>TRBD1|-|TRBV18|TRBJ1-4
CASSITRDSAEKLFF
>-|-|TRBV27|TRBJ2-5
CASSNRVPETQYF
>-|-|TRBV7-3|TRBJ2-1
CASSLVRNNEQFF
>TRBD1|once|TRBV6-5|TRBJ1-5
CASSYTGGSQPQHF
>-|-|TRBV29-1|TRBJ2-5
CSVDPSRGMETQYF
>-|once|TRBV30|TRBJ2-7
CAWSVNRQSYEQYF
>-|-|TRBV5-1|TRBJ1-5
CASNPGDGGGQPQHF